This entry describes one TCR beta chain. What it binds is unknown. The CDR3 contains 15 residues. Germline V gives CDR1 SGHTA, CDR2 FQGNSA. The V and J ends lost 5 bases and 4 bases, in that order; junction bases with no gene match: 7. The data derive from a study of PD-1 blockade in classical Hodgkin lymphoma. Study-level information: On a schedule of every 2 weeks, patients received nivolumab 3 mg/kg intravenously.

General observations from the study: By C4D1, CD4+ diversity increased significantly, especially in complete responders. Newly diagnosed patients reportedly had lower baseline TCR diversity than healthy donors.

Clones were read by immunoSEQ multiplex PCR, and TCRdb kept only the in-frame ones, dropping some. The sample has about 41,000 clones; nearly 70% are singletons. Sample time point: cycle 4 day 1 (C4D1), after five to seven weeks of nivolumab. Every patient was affected by relapse after autologous stem cell transplantation, while exposure to brentuximab vedotin was not uniform. The gene calls are TRBV7-2 and TRBJ2-3, with 9 bases lining up with TRBD1. Sample: peripheral blood mononuclear cells (PBMCs), taken before the fourth cycle of nivolumab. The source is a human donor with classical Hodgkin lymphoma. Written as DNA, the CDR3 is TGTGCCAGCAGCCCAACAGGGGGCGAGGCAGATACGCAGTATTTT. This sequence encodes CASSPTGGEADTQYF.